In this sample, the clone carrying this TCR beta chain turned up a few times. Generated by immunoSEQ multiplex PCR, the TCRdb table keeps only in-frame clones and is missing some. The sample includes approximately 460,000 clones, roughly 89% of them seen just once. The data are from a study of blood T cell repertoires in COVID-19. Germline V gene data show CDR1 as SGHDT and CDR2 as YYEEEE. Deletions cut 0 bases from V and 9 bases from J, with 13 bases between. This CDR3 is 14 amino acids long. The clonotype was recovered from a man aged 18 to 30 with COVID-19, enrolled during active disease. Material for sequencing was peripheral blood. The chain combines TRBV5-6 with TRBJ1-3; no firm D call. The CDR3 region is CASSLGTGSSTIYF. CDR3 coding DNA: TGTGCCAGCAGCTTGGGCACGGGGAGCAGCACCATATATTTT.